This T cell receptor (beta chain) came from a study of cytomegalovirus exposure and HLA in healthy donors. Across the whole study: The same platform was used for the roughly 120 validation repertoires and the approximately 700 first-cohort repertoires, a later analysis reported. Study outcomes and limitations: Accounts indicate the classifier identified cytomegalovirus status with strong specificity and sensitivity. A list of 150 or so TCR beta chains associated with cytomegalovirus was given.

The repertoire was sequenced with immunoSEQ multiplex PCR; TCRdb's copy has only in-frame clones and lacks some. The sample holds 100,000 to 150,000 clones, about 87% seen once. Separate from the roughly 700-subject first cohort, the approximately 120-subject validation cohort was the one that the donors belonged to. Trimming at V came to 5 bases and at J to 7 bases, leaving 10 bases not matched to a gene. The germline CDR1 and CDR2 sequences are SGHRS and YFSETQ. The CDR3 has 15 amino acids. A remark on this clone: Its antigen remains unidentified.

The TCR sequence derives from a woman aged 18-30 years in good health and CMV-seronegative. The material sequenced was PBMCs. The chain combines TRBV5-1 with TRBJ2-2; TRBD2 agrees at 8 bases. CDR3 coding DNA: TGCGCCAGCAGTAGTTTAAGCGGGAGCATCGGGGAGCTGTTTTTT. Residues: CASSSLSGSIGELFF. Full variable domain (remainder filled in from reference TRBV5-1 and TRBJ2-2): KAGVTQTPRYLIKTRGQQVTLSCSPISGHRSVSWYQQTPGQGLQFLFEYFSETQRNKGNFPGRFSGRQFSNSRSEMNVSTLELGDSALYLCASSSLSGSIGELFFGEGSRLTVL.